Below are 28 T cell receptor beta chains sequenced from a single sample in a study of shared clonotypes between healthy human individuals. TCRdb's copy holds only in-frame clones and misses some; the assay was immunoSEQ multiplex PCR. The table lists about 820,000 clones, 80% to 95% of them singletons, with about 24% in the top ten. Naive CD8 cells lacked CD45RO, underwent positive selection for CCR7 and left out terminally differentiated effector memory CD45RA+ cells. Sequenced: naive CD8+ T cells sorted from blood. These receptors were obtained from a man younger than 45 in good health.

The chain employs TRBV4-3 and TRBJ2-1; 8 nucleotides agree with TRBD1. Trimming removed 0 bases from V and 6 bases from J; junction bases left unmatched: 7. The length of the CDR3 is 16 residues. Germline-derived CDR1 and CDR2 are LGHNA and YSLEER. CDR3 sequence: CASSQDRTGRLNEQFF. In DNA, the CDR3 is TGCGCCAGCAGCCAAGATAGGACAGGGCGACTCAATGAGCAGTTCTTC.

The CDR3 coding sequence is TGTGCCACCAGCGCAGCGGGGGCGAGCTCCTACAATGAGCAGTTCTTC. Amino acid sequence: CATSAAGASSYNEQFF. The chain has TRBV15 and TRBJ2-1; 8 bases are a match to TRBD2. CDR3 size: 16 residues. The J segment lost 0 bases and the V segment lost 5 bases, leaving 6 bases of the junction unmatched. Germline loops: CDR1 LNHNV, CDR2 YYDKDF (reference sequence). Combining the CDR3 with reference TRBV15 and TRBJ2-1 gives the whole variable domain DAMVIQNPRYQVTQFGKPVTLSCSQTLNHNVMYWYQQKSSQAPKLLFHYYDKDFNNEADTPDNFQSRRPNTSFCFLDIRSPGLGDTAMYLCATSAAGASSYNEQFFGPGTRLTVL.

V gene TRBV5-6 combines with J gene TRBJ2-6; 7 bases are a match to TRBD2. CDR1 and CDR2 (germline): SGHDT, YYEEEE. J lost 0 bases, V lost 4 bases, and 7 bases had no gene match. CDR3 length: 17 amino acids. As DNA, the CDR3 is TGTGCCAGCAGCCTCGGGAGGCTGATCTCTGGGGCCAACGTCCTGACTTTC. Amino acids: CASSLGRLISGANVLTF.

V and J are TRBV5-1 and TRBJ2-2; D is possibly TRBD1 (5 bases). The germline V gene encodes CDR1 SGHRS and CDR2 YFSETQ. Between the trimmed V and J ends, which lost 0 bases and 5 bases, there was a span of 11 bases. The CDR3 spans 15 residues. The CDR3 DNA sequence: TGCGCCAGCAGCTTGGGTCAGGGTGTGACCGGGGAGCTGTTTTTT. Encoded protein: CASSLGQGVTGELFF.

This clone was picked up one time. The V call is TRBV5-8, the J call TRBJ2-7; D is ambiguous. The CDR3 has 11 residues. With 4 bases removed from V and 2 bases from J, the gap between germline ends came to 4 bases. CDR1 is SGHTS and CDR2 is YDEGEE in the germline V gene. The DNA for the CDR3 is TGTGCCAGCAGCGCCCCCTACGAGCAGTACTTC. Its protein product is CASSAPYEQYF.

The V and J genes are TRBV13 and TRBJ2-7, with 8 bases aligning to TRBD2. Germline CDR1 PRHDT, CDR2 FYEKMQ (reference sequence). The CDR3 length is 14 residues. V dropped 5 bases and J dropped 5; count of bases not matched to a gene: 8. The CDR3 nucleotides are TGTGCCAGCAGCCCCGGGACTAGTCGAGACGAGCAGTACTTC. Protein sequence: CASSPGTSRDEQYF.

This sequence joins TRBV19 and TRBJ1-2; D is possibly TRBD1 (5 bases). CDR3 length: 13 residues. Germline V gene sequence: CDR1 LNHDA, CDR2 SQIVND (reference sequence). Deletions cut 4 bases from V and 0 bases from J, with 6 bases between. CDR3 sequence: CASSTTANYGYTF. The CDR3 DNA follows: TGTGCCAGTAGTACGACAGCTAACTATGGCTACACCTTC.

This clone appeared once. The sample has other DNA sequences that encode this CDR3 too. The chain recombines TRBV27 with TRBJ2-7; D call uncertain. The V end lost 2 bases, the J end lost 2 bases, and 7 bases lay between the germline ends. This CDR3 has 13 residues. Germline V gives CDR1 MNHEY, CDR2 SMNVEV (reference sequence). CDR3 loop: CASSLTATYEQYF. The CDR3 nucleotides read TGTGCCAGCAGTTTAACGGCCACCTACGAGCAGTACTTC.

The rearrangement joins TRBV7-6 to TRBJ2-5; 7 positions agree with TRBD2. Germline lookup yields CDR1 SGHVS and CDR2 FNYEAQ. The CDR3 totals 19 residues. V gave up 3 bases and J gave up 1 base; unmatched junction bases: 17. The CDR3 DNA reads as TGTGCCAGCAGCTTGGGCTGGGGTTGGGAGATAGCGGGCCAAGAGACCCAGTACTTC. Its protein product is CASSLGWGWEIAGQETQYF.

This chain's CDR3 is CASSIPGLLAGVLPHYEQYF. The DNA of the CDR3 is TGTGCCAGCAGCATCCCGGGCCTACTAGCGGGAGTTTTGCCGCACTACGAGCAGTACTTC. V is TRBV11-3 and J is TRBJ2-7, with 11 bases aligning to TRBD2. The CDR3 has 20 amino acids. V lost 5 bases and J lost 3; bases outside the gene matches: 21. Germline V lookup: CDR1 SGHNT, CDR2 YENEEA.

The CDR3: CASSPRTSGSYEQYF. CDR3 coding DNA: TGTGCCAGCAGCCCTCGGACTAGCGGGAGCTACGAGCAGTACTTC. The rearrangement joins TRBV7-2 to TRBJ2-7; 13 bases are shared with TRBD2. The CDR3 length is 15 residues. The V and J ends lost 5 bases and 3 bases, in that order; junction bases with no gene match: 4. Germline values: CDR1 SGHTA, CDR2 FQGNSA. Full variable domain (rest looked up from reference TRBV7-2 and TRBJ2-7): GAGVSQSPSNKVTEKGKDVELRCDPISGHTALYWYRQSLGQGLEFLIYFQGNSAPDKSGLPSDRFSAERTGGSVSTLTIQRTQQEDSAVYLCASSPRTSGSYEQYFGPGTRLTVT.

This chain links TRBV7-9 with TRBJ2-6, with D maybe TRBD1 (5 bases). V lost 1 base and J 9 bases, leaving 10 bases between the germline ends. Germline loops: CDR1 SEHNR, CDR2 FQNEAQ (reference sequence). CDR3 length: 14 amino acids. CDR3 DNA: TGTGCCAGCAGCTTAGTATTAGGACACAACGTCCTGACTTTC. Amino acids: CASSLVLGHNVLTF.

The chain couples TRBV5-5 to TRBJ1-5; D is unclear. CDR1 and CDR2 from the germline V gene are SGHKS and YYEKEE (reference sequence). This CDR3 has 17 residues. The germline V and J ends were trimmed by 0 bases and 0 bases, with 13 bases remaining between them. The CDR3 is CASSLVPQVYSNQPQHF. Here the CDR3 DNA reads TGTGCCAGCAGCTTGGTACCCCAAGTTTATAGCAATCAGCCCCAGCATTTT.

V and J are TRBV28 and TRBJ1-4, with a weak D call TRBD1 (5 bases). The CDR3 runs 16 residues. CDR1 is MDHEN and CDR2 is SYDVKM in the germline V gene. V was cut by 5 bases and J by 0 bases, with 13 bases left in between. The DNA for the CDR3 is TGTGCCAGCAGTCCAGGGTGGGCAGCAACTAATGAAAAACTGTTTTTT. Translated: CASSPGWAATNEKLFF.

The chain is built from TRBV6-1 and TRBJ1-2; possibly TRBD1 for D (5 bases). This CDR3 has 14 residues. Germline lookup yields CDR1 MNHNS and CDR2 SASEGT. The V and J ends lost 10 bases and 4 bases respectively, with 19 bases between them. The CDR3 DNA is TGTGCCACCTCAGAGGGGAGGTGGTCCTATGGCTACACCTTC. This translates into CATSEGRWSYGYTF.

The V and J genes are TRBV6-5 and TRBJ1-4; possibly TRBD1 for D (5 bases). CDR3 size: 15 residues. V lost 1 base, J lost 7 bases, and 13 bases lay in between. Germline V gene data show CDR1 as MNHEY and CDR2 as SVGAGI. This chain's CDR3 is CASSYFSPGTEKLFF. For the CDR3, the DNA is TGTGCCAGCAGTTACTTCTCCCCCGGGACTGAAAAACTGTTTTTT.

The gene calls are TRBV19 and TRBJ2-1; D unclear. The CDR3 is 15 amino acids. V lost 4 bases to trimming and J lost 0 bases, with 10 bases between them. Germline assignment: CDR1 LNHDA and CDR2 SQIVND (reference sequence). The CDR3 DNA is TGTGCCAGTAGTAGGAGCGCGAGCTCCTACAATGAGCAGTTCTTC. Protein: CASSRSASSYNEQFF.

The table lists this clone with a count of one. The chain employs TRBV27 and TRBJ2-3; TRBD1 agrees at 10 bases. Trimming removed 3 bases from V and 5 bases from J; junction bases left unmatched: 11. The length of the CDR3 is 17 residues. Germline-derived CDR1 and CDR2 are MNHEY and SMNVEV (reference sequence). This CDR3 reads CASSFIRTGGVVDTQYF. Written as DNA, the CDR3 is TGTGCCAGCAGTTTTATCCGGACAGGGGGGGTGGTAGATACGCAGTATTTT.

This clone has just one count. This may be a read error: a much more frequent sequence differs by one nucleotide. This chain links TRBV11-2 with TRBJ2-7; D remains ambiguous. V shed 4 bases and J shed 3 bases, with 4 bases lying between them. The CDR3 is 11 residues long. Germline V CDR1 and CDR2: SGHAT, FQNNGV. The CDR3 loop reads CASSWGYEQYF. DNA for the CDR3: TGTGCCAGCAGCTGGGGCTACGAGCAGTACTTC.

On this clone: Other DNA sequences in this sample translate to the same CDR3. The rearrangement uses TRBV27 and TRBJ2-7; D is possibly TRBD1 or TRBD2 (5 bases each). The germline gives CDR1 MNHEY, CDR2 SMNVEV (reference sequence). The CDR3 has 14 residues. Trimming pared 2 bases from V and 2 bases from J, leaving 10 bases between. The CDR3 bases are TGTGCCAGCAGTTTAGGGCAGGGAGCCTACGAGCAGTACTTC. This translates into CASSLGQGAYEQYF.

The V call is TRBV27, the J call TRBJ2-7, with 10 bases matching TRBD1. Germline assignment: CDR1 MNHEY and CDR2 SMNVEV (reference sequence). The V gene end was trimmed by 2 bases and the J gene end by 2 bases; junction bases not matched to a gene: 3. There are 15 residues in the CDR3. CDR3 DNA sequence: TGTGCCAGCAGTTTAGCCGGGACAGGGGCCTACGAGCAGTACTTC. As protein: CASSLAGTGAYEQYF.

The gene calls are TRBV27 and TRBJ2-2; no clear D gene. The germline V gene encodes CDR1 MNHEY and CDR2 SMNVEV (reference sequence). The ends were cut back, 8 bases at V and 7 bases at J, with 8 bases in the middle. This CDR3 contains 11 residues. The CDR3 sequence: CASALGGELFF. For the CDR3, the DNA is TGTGCCAGCGCACTCGGCGGGGAGCTGTTTTTT.

The V gene is TRBV7-9, the J gene TRBJ2-2; tentative D call: TRBD1 (5 bases). V was clipped by 7 bases and J by 2 bases, with 14 bases between them. The CDR3 loop spans 15 amino acids. The germline V gene encodes CDR1 SEHNR and CDR2 FQNEAQ (reference sequence). The CDR3 DNA sequence: TGTGCCAGCACCAAAAGGGGCACCAACACCGGGGAGCTGTTTTTT. Translating it yields CASTKRGTNTGELFF.

V gene TRBV28 combines with J gene TRBJ2-7; maybe TRBD1 (5 bases). Trimming shortened V by 8 bases and J by 3 bases, and 20 bases separated the two germline ends. The germline V gene has CDR1 MDHEN and CDR2 SYDVKM. This CDR3 has 15 amino acids. CDR3 in amino acids: CASWDTGSPSYEQYF. The CDR3 nucleotides read TGTGCCAGCTGGGATACAGGTAGTCCCAGCTACGAGCAGTACTTC.

The CDR3 sequence is CASSRTGLGYYSNQPQHF. The CDR3 DNA reads TGTGCCAGCAGCAGGACAGGGCTGGGATATTACAGCAATCAGCCCCAGCATTTT. The chain couples TRBV7-9 to TRBJ1-5, with 8 bases identical to TRBD1. Per the germline V gene, CDR1 is SEHNR and CDR2 is FQNEAQ (reference sequence). The junction had 13 bases not matched to a gene; V was cut back by 5 bases and J by 1 base. CDR3 length equals 18 residues.

This chain joins TRBV7-3 and TRBJ2-6; D remains unclear. The CDR3 contains 18 residues. V lost 0 bases and J lost 0, with 12 bases in between. Germline CDR1 is SGHTA and CDR2 is FQGTGA. DNA of the CDR3: TGTGCCAGCAGCTTAACGGTCATGGCAGGCTCTGGGGCCAACGTCCTGACTTTC. Encoded protein: CASSLTVMAGSGANVLTF.

Comment on this clone: The sample contains more than one DNA sequence encoding this CDR3. The chain links TRBV27 to TRBJ2-7, with 7 bases identical to TRBD2. The CDR3 consists of 14 residues. V was clipped by 3 bases and J by 0 bases; unmatched bases: 2. Germline CDR1 and CDR2: MNHEY and SMNVEV (reference sequence). Written as DNA, the CDR3 is TGTGCCAGCAGTTTGGGCGGGAGCTCCTACGAGCAGTACTTC. It translates to CASSLGGSSYEQYF.

This chain joins TRBV27 and TRBJ2-7, with D possibly matching TRBD1 (6 bases). This CDR3 spans 14 amino acids. The V gene's germline CDR1 is MNHEY and CDR2 SMNVEV (reference sequence). The ends were cut back, 8 bases at V and 6 bases at J, with 20 bases in the middle. The CDR3 DNA follows: TGTGCCAGCCGCCTCCCGGGACGAGGGGGCGAGCAGTACTTC. This encodes CASRLPGRGGEQYF.